This T cell receptor beta chain originates from a study of blood T cells in healthy people across ages (dated by TCRdb to the mid-2010s). Regarding the research as a whole: Template switching captured roughly one uniquely barcoded TCR beta cDNA molecule per two T cells in model experiments. To track age-related changes in TCR beta repertoire diversity, the study relied on deep sequencing normalized with unique cDNA molecular identifiers. Donors were grouped into four age groups: young (average 16 years), middle-aged (around 39), aged (roughly 67) and long-lived (around 82). To avoid experimental bias, donors of different ages were spread randomly across the sequencing lanes. Using the same blood draw, the study looked at two additional independent replicas of 1 million unique cDNA reads for two donors, one aged 18 to 30 and the other aged 80 or older. Points the paper makes about the study in general: Because donor CMV infection status was unknown, age-related changes in expanded clonotypes were potentially confounded. Compared with the aged group, the long-lived group had more naive CD4+ T cells, fewer expanded clones and increased TCR diversity, a pattern suggesting age selection. Estimates of total diversity from one million sequenced T cells were regarded as lower bounds and underestimates. A strong correlation was found between observed TCR beta diversity and the percentage of naive T cells measured by flow cytometry. Conclusive comparison of naive and antigen-experienced compartments was prevented by the profiling of bulk unsorted PBMCs. As age increased, observed TCR beta diversity per million T cells dropped in a roughly linear way, and a significant reduction was already evident by age about 36.

The receptor library was made with 5' RACE. These reads were obtained on an Illumina HiSeq 2500. A second PCR of about 7 to 12 cycles was run with a J-beta primer mix and a sample-barcoded 5' primer. Each TCR beta cDNA molecule received a unique molecular identifier from a template-switch 5' adaptor carrying 12 random nucleotides. At least 2.5 million CDR3-containing paired-end reads were obtained from each sample. First-strand cDNA was synthesized from all RNA with the Mint cDNA synthesis kit, primed by a TRBC-specific oligonucleotide. Following uracil-DNA glycosylase treatment, a first 18-cycle PCR with universal primers M1SS and BC2_uni_R was performed on all cDNA. The study's own analysis went as follows. Each sample was normalized by randomly selecting 1 million high-quality reads, each carrying a distinct molecular identifier. Reads sharing molecular identifiers were discarded rather than binned into consensus sequences. CDR3 identification, clonotype clustering and error correction used MiTCR with a Q25 quality threshold and the strictest error-elimination algorithm. A nonparametric unseen species model using Euler transformation provided a lower-bound estimate of total TCR beta diversity. TCRdb applied fastp at Q25 and MiXCR to the public reads, then kept only in-frame beta chains. Here each entry gathers all rows of one CDR3 protein and keeps the most common genes and DNA. TCRdb, not the original authors, processed these V and J calls. The sample table records roughly 730,000 distinct CDR3 sequences; about 56% of these occur just once. The leading ten clones occupy around 25% of the sample.

The CDR3 runs 13 amino acids, cysteine and phenylalanine included. Of the read, only the CDR3 DNA is kept; its 39 bases are in frame from base 1. From the germline V gene (reference sequence), CDR1 is SEHNR and CDR2 is FQNEAQ. Trimming costs V 6 bases and J 11 bases, and their ends lie 19 bases apart. Regarding this clonotype: The specificity of this receptor is unknown. No quality values exist for individual bases; no much larger clone is one base distant.

The roughly 37 donors, aged about 6 to 95 years, were systemically healthy Caucasian individuals from Russia. Each donor gave approximately 9.3 milliliters of peripheral blood, collected into EDTA-treated Vacutainer tubes. Ficoll-Paque density-gradient centrifugation was used to isolate PBMCs, with at least 6 million per sample. Total RNA was extracted from PBMCs with Trizol reagent, with at least 5 micrograms obtained per sample. For every donor, an aliquot of PBMCs went through flow cytometry to measure the percentages of naive CD45RAhigh/CD27high T cells. The sequenced material came from blood. Recombination linked TRBV7-9 to TRBJ2-5; a tentative D match to TRBD2 spans 6 bases. This sequence was found in a man in his forties or fifties in good health. The nucleotides are TGTGCCAGCAGGAGGGAGGCAATTAATGAGCAGTACTTC. Translated, this is CASRREAINEQYF.